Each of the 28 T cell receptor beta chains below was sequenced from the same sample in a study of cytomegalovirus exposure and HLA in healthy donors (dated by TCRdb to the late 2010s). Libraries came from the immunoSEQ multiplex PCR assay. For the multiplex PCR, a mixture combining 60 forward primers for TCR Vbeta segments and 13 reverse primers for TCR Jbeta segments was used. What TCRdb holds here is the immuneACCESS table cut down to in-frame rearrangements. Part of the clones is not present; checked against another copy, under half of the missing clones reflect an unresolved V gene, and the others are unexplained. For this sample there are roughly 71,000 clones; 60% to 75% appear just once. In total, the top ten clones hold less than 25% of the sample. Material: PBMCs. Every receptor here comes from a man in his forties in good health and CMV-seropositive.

The CDR3 loop is CASSLELRGINEQFF. As DNA, the CDR3 is TGCGCCAGCAGCTTGGAGCTCAGGGGAATTAATGAGCAGTTCTTC. This sequence joins TRBV5-1 and TRBJ2-1; D possibly corresponds to TRBD1 (6 bases). CDR3 size: 15 residues. CDR1 and CDR2 from the germline V gene are SGHRS and YFSETQ. Trimming pared 0 bases from V and 7 bases from J, leaving 14 bases between.

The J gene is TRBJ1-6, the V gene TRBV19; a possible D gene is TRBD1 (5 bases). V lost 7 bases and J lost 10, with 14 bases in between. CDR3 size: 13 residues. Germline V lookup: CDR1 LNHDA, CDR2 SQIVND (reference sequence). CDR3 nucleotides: TGTGCCAGTACTAGGGGCCCACGATCACCCCTCCACTTT. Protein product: CASTRGPRSPLHF.

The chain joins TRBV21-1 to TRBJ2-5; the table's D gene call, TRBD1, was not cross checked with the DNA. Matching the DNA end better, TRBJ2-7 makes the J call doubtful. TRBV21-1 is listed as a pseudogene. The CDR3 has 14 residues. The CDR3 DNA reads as TGTGCCAGCACGAAGGGGAATCTATCCTACGAGCAGTACTTC. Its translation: CASTKGNLSYEQYF.

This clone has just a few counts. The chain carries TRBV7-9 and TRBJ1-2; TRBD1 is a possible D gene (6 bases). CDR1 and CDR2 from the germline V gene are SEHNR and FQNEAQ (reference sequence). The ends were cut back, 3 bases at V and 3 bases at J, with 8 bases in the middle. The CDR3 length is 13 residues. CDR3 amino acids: CASSLGADYGYTF. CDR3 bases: TGTGCCAGCAGCTTGGGGGCTGACTATGGCTACACCTTC.

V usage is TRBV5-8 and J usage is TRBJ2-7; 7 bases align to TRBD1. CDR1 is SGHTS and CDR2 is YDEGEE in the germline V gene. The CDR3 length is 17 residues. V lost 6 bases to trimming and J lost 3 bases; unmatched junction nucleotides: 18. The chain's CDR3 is CASTSDGSGTVGYEQYF. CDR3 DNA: TGTGCCAGCACCTCCGATGGCTCCGGGACAGTCGGCTACGAGCAGTACTTC.

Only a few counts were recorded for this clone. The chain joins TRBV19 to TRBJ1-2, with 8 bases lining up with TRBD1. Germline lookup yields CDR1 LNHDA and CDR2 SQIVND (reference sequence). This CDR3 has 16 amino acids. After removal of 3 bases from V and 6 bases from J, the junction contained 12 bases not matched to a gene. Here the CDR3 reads CASSIHGEQGENGYTF. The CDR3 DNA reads TGTGCCAGTAGTATCCACGGAGAACAGGGGGAGAATGGCTACACCTTC.

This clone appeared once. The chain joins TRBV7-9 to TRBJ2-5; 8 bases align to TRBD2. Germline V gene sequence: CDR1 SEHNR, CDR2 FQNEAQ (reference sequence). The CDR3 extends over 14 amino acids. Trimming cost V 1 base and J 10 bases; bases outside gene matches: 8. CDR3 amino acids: CASSLVMAGGDQYF. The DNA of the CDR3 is TGTGCCAGCAGCTTAGTTATGGCGGGGGGAGACCAGTACTTC.

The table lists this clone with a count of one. The CDR3 loop reads CASSVEEAGNQPQHF. For the CDR3, the DNA is TGTGCCAGCAGTGTTGAAGAGGCAGGGAATCAGCCCCAGCATTTT. V is TRBV6-1 and J is TRBJ1-5, with a possible D match to TRBD1 (5 bases). The CDR3 sequence is 15 residues long. Per germline, CDR1 MNHNS and CDR2 SASEGT. The germline V and J ends were trimmed by 4 bases and 4 bases, with 14 bases remaining between them.

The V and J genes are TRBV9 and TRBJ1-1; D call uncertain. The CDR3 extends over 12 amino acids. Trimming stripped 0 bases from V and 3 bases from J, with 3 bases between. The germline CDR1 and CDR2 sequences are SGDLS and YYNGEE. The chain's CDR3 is CASSVGDTEAFF. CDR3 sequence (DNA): TGTGCCAGCAGCGTAGGCGACACTGAAGCTTTCTTT.

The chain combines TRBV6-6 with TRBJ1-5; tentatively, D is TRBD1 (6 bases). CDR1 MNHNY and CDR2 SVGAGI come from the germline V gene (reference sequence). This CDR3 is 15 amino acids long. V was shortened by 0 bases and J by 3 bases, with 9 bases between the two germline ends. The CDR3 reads CASSYSGQVNQPQHF. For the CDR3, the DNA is TGTGCCAGCAGTTACTCGGGACAAGTCAATCAGCCCCAGCATTTT.

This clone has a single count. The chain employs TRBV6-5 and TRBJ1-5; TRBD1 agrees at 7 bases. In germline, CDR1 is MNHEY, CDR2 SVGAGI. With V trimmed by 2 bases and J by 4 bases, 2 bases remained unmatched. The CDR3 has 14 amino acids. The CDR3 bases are TGTGCCAGCAGTTACATGGGACAGAATCAGCCCCAGCATTTT. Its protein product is CASSYMGQNQPQHF.

CDR3: CASQSGQGYNEQFF. CDR3 bases: TGTGCCAGCCAAAGCGGACAGGGTTACAATGAGCAGTTCTTC. This rearrangement joins TRBV9 to TRBJ2-1, with 8 bases identical to TRBD1. CDR3 length: 14 amino acids. Germline V gene data show CDR1 as SGDLS and CDR2 as YYNGEE. J was trimmed by 4 bases and V by 7 bases; bases with no gene match: 7.

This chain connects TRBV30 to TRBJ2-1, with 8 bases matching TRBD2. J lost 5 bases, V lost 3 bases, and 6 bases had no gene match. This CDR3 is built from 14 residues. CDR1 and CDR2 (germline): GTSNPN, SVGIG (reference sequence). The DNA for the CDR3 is TGTGCCTGGAGAGCAGCGGGGGCCGACAATGAGCAGTTCTTC. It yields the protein CAWRAAGADNEQFF.

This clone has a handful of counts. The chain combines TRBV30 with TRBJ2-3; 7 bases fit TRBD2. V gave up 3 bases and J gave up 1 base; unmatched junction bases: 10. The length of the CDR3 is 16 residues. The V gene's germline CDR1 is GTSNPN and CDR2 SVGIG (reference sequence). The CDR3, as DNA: TGTGCCTGGAGCCGAGGTGGGGCGGGGGGCACAGATACGCAGTATTTT. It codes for CAWSRGGAGGTDTQYF. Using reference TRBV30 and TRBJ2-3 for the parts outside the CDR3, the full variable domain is SQTIHQWPATLVQPVGSPLSLECTVEGTSNPNLYWYRQAAGRGLQLLFYSVGIGQISSEVPQNLSASRPQDRQFILSSKKLLLSDSGFYLCAWSRGGAGGTDTQYFGPGTRLTVL.

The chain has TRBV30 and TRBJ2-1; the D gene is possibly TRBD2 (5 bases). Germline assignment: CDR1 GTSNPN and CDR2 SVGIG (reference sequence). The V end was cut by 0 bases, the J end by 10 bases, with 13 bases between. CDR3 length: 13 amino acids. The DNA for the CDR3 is TGTGCCTGGAGTGTACCCCCGCCGGGGGAGCAGTTCTTC. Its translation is CAWSVPPPGEQFF.

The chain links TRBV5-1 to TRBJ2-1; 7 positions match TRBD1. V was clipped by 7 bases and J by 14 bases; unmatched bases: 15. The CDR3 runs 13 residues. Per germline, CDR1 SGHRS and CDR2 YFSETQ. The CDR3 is CASGTETTMREFF. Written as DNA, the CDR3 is TGCGCCAGCGGGACAGAGACTACAATGAGGGAGTTCTTC. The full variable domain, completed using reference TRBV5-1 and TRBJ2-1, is KAGVTQTPRYLIKTRGQQVTLSCSPISGHRSVSWYQQTPGQGLQFLFEYFSETQRNKGNFPGRFSGRQFSNSRSEMNVSTLELGDSALYLCASGTETTMREFFGPGTRLTVL.

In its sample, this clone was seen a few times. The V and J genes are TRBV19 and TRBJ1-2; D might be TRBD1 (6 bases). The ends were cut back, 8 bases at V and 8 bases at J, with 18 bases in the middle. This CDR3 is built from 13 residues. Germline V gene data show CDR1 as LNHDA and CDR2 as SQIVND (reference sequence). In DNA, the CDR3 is TGTGCCAGTTGGGTAGGGGGGGCGAGAGGCTACACCTTC. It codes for CASWVGGARGYTF.

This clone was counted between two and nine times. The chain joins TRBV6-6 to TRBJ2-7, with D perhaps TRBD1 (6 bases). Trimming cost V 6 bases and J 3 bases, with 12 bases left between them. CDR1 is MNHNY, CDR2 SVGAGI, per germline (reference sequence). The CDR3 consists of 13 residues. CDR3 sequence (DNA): TGTGCCAGCAGCCCAGGACAGCTCTACGAGCAGTACTTC. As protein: CASSPGQLYEQYF.

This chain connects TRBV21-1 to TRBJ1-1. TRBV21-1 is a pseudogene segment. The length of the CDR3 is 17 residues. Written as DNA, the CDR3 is TGTGCCAGCAGCGCCGGAGTTACTAAACGGGGGAGCACTGAAGCTTTCTTT. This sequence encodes CASSAGVTKRGSTEAFF.

CDR3 residues: CASSQARGSGGEETQYF. The CDR3, as DNA: TGTGCCAGCAGCCAAGCACGGGGTAGCGGGGGGGAAGAGACCCAGTACTTC. V gene TRBV4-2 combines with J gene TRBJ2-5, with 11 bases matching TRBD2. The V segment lost 1 base and the J segment 3 bases; nucleotides outside the gene matches: 7. This CDR3 spans 17 amino acids. Per the germline V gene, CDR1 is LGHNA and CDR2 is YNFKEQ.

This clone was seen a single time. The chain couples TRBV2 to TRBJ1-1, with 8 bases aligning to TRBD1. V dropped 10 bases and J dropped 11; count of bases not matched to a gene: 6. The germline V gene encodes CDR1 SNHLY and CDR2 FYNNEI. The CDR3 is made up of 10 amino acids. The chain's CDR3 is CAKWTGPAFF. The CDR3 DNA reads TGTGCCAAATGGACAGGGCCGGCTTTCTTT.

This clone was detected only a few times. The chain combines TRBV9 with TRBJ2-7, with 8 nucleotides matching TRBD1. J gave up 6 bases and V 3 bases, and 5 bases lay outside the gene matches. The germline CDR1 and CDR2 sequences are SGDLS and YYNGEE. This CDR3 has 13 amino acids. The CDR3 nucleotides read TGTGCCAGCAGCGCCTCTGACAGGGGCGAGCAGTACTTC. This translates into CASSASDRGEQYF.

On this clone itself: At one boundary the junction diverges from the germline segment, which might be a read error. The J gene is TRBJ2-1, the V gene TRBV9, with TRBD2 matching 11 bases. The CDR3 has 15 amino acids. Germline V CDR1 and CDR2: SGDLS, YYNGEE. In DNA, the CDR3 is TGTGCCAGCAGCGTACTAGCGGGGGGCTACAGTGAGCAGTTCTTC. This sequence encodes CASSVLAGGYSEQFF.

This CDR3 reads CASSSLMGGEAFF. Written as DNA, the CDR3 is TGTGCCAGCAGCTCCCTCATGGGGGGTGAAGCTTTCTTT. This chain uses TRBV7-2 with TRBJ1-1; possible D gene TRBD1, 5 bases. Trimming cost V 4 bases and J 7 bases, with 13 bases left between them. The CDR3 sequence is 13 residues long. CDR1 and CDR2 (germline): SGHTA, FQGNSA.

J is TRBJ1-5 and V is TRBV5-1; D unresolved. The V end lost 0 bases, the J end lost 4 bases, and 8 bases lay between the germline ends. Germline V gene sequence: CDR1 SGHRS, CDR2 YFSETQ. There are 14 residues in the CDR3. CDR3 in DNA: TGCGCCAGCAGCTTGGTGCCAGGAAATCAGCCCCAGCATTTT. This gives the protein CASSLVPGNQPQHF. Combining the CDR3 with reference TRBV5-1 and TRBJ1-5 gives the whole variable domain KAGVTQTPRYLIKTRGQQVTLSCSPISGHRSVSWYQQTPGQGLQFLFEYFSETQRNKGNFPGRFSGRQFSNSRSEMNVSTLELGDSALYLCASSLVPGNQPQHFGDGTRLSIL.

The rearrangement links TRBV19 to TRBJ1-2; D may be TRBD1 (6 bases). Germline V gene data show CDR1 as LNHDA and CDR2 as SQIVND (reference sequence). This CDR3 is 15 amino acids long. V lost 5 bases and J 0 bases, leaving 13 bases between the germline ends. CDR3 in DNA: TGTGCCAGTAGTTTAGGACAGACCTCTAACTATGGCTACACCTTC. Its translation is CASSLGQTSNYGYTF.

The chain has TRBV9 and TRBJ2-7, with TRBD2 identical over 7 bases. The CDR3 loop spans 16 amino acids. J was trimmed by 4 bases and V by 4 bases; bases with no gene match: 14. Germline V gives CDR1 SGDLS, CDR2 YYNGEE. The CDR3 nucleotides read TGTGCCAGCAGCTCTAACTCGGGCGGGGGAATTTACGAGCAGTACTTC. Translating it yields CASSSNSGGGIYEQYF.

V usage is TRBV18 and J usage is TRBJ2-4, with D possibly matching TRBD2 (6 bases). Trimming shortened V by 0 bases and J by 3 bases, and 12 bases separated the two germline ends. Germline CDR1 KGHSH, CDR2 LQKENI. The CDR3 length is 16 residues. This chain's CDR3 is CASSPPATGVKNIQYF. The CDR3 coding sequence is TGTGCCAGCTCACCACCGGCTACGGGGGTCAAAAACATTCAGTACTTC.